This TCR beta chain was profiled in a study of T cell changes during pregnancy in multiple sclerosis. Produced via immunoSEQ multiplex PCR; TCRdb's table is partial and in-frame only. In the table there are under 150,000 clones, less than 97% of which are singletons. V lost 2 bases to trimming and J lost 4 bases, with 5 bases between them. The CDR3 spans 12 residues. The germline V gene has CDR1 MDHEN and CDR2 SYDVKM. This TCR derives from a female donor with multiple sclerosis, enrolled in a pregnancy study. V gene TRBV28 combines with J gene TRBJ1-2; no clear D. This specimen consisted of peripheral blood, obtained after pregnancy. CDR3 coding DNA: TGTGCCAGCAGTTTACTTCCCTATGGCTACACCTTC. This translates into CASSLLPYGYTF.